These 8 T cell receptor beta chains share one sample of origin, sequenced in a study of tumor-infiltrating lymphocytes in primary liver carcinoma. cDNA specific to TCR beta was made from 500 ng of total RNA, with a constant-region primer employed for priming. A slightly modified ARM-PCR protocol with three nested multiplex PCR rounds produced these TCR beta libraries. In the first two PCR rounds, TRBV1-TRBV30 forward primers were paired with a C-beta reverse primer, and each round lasted approximately 10 cycles. Via MiXCR, TCRdb re-called the multiplex PCR reads, giving one row per CDR3 protein. In the table there are more than 150,000 distinct CDR3 sequences, roughly three fifths of which are singletons. In addition to blood RNA drawn from unsorted whole blood, germline DNA was extracted. The sample comprised peripheral blood. Receptor source: a man in his forties or fifties with primary liver carcinoma and hepatitis B virus infection.

This clonotype was seen at least ten times. This chain connects TRBV11-3 to TRBJ2-1; no reliable D call. Germline V gene lookup returns CDR1 SGHNT and CDR2 YENEEA. The CDR3 extends over 13 amino acids. V was clipped by 5 bases and J by 0 bases, with 5 bases between them. This chain's CDR3 is CASSRNSYNEQFF. The CDR3 nucleotides read TGTGCCAGCAGCCGCAACTCCTACAATGAGCAGTTCTTC.

A note on this clonotype: Given a much more abundant clone one base away, this may be a read error. V and J are TRBV11-2 and TRBJ2-7, with 8 nucleotides matching TRBD2. The CDR3 has 18 amino acids. Germline V lookup: CDR1 SGHAT, CDR2 FQNNGV. V lost 5 bases and J lost 4; bases outside the gene matches: 19. DNA of the CDR3: TGTGCCAGCAGCGGACTCGCGGTTTTTAGCGGGATATCGTACGAGCAGTACTTC. This codes for CASSGLAVFSGISYEQYF.

V and J are TRBV6-5 and TRBJ1-4; 7 nucleotides agree with TRBD1. This CDR3 has 15 residues. Germline loops: CDR1 MNHEY, CDR2 SVGAGI. Trimming cost V 6 bases and J 3 bases; bases outside gene matches: 7. CDR3 loop: CASSLDRDPNEKLFF. As DNA, the CDR3 is TGTGCCAGCAGCCTAGACAGGGATCCTAATGAAAAACTGTTTTTT.

The chain recombines TRBV6-2 or TRBV6-3 with TRBJ2-3; D is unclear. Trimming removed 5 bases from V and 4 bases from J, with 13 bases in between. The CDR3 consists of 14 residues. Germline values: CDR1 MNHEY, CDR2 SVGEGT. The CDR3: CASSHPTKSDTQYF. The CDR3 DNA follows: TGTGCCAGCAGTCACCCGACAAAGTCAGATACGCAGTATTTT.

The chain carries TRBV4-1 and TRBJ1-2; D unclear. Deletions cut 0 bases from V and 3 bases from J, with 5 bases between. The germline gives CDR1 MGHRA, CDR2 YSYEKL. The CDR3 covers 13 residues. The CDR3 protein is CASSQDGDYGYTF. Here the CDR3 DNA reads TGCGCCAGCAGCCAAGACGGGGACTATGGCTACACCTTC.

The chain couples TRBV28 to TRBJ2-1; 10 bases line up with TRBD2. The CDR3 is 17 residues long. The ends lost 8 bases at V and 8 bases at J; junction bases unmatched: 18. CDR1 MDHEN and CDR2 SYDVKM come from the germline V gene. The CDR3 protein is CASEPSFVAGGGDEQFF. In DNA, the CDR3 is TGTGCCAGCGAACCCTCGTTTGTAGCGGGAGGAGGCGATGAGCAGTTCTTC. Full variable domain (rest looked up from reference TRBV28 and TRBJ2-1): DVKVTQSSRYLVKRTGEKVFLECVQDMDHENMFWYRQDPGLGLRLIYFSYDVKMKEKGDIPEGYSVSREKKERFSLILESASTNQTSMYLCASEPSFVAGGGDEQFFGPGTRLTVL.

CDR3 nucleotides: TGTGCCAGCAGTTCGAGGAACTATGGCTACACCTTC. Translating it yields CASSSRNYGYTF. V is TRBV28 and J is TRBJ1-2; unclear D gene. The CDR3 is 12 residues long. Trimming shortened V by 4 bases and J by 2 bases, and 5 bases separated the two germline ends. CDR1 and CDR2 (germline): MDHEN, SYDVKM.

This clonotype came up a few times. The rearrangement joins TRBV6-5 to TRBJ1-1; possible D gene TRBD1, 6 bases. The CDR3 has 13 residues. Trimming shortened V by 8 bases and J by 2 bases, and 12 bases separated the two germline ends. The V gene's germline CDR1 is MNHEY and CDR2 SVGAGI. The CDR3 sequence: CASSWTVNTEAFF. CDR3 coding DNA: TGTGCCAGCTCTTGGACAGTCAACACTGAAGCTTTCTTT.